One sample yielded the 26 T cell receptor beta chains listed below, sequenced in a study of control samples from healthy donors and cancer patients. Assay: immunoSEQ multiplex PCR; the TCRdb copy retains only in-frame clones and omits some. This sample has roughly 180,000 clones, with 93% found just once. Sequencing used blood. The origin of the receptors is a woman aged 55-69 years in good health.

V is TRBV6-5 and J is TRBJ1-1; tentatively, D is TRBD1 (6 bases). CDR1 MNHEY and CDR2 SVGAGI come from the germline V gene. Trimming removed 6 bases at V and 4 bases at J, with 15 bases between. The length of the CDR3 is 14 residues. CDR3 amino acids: CASRTLRGVTEAFF. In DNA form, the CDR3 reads TGTGCCAGCAGGACCCTGAGGGGGGTCACTGAAGCTTTCTTT.

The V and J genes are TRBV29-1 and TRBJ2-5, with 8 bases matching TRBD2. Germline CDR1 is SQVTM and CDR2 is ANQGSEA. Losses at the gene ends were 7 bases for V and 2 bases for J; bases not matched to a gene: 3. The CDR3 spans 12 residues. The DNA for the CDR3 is TGCAGCGCCGGGGGGGGTCAAGAGACCCAGTACTTC. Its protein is CSAGGGQETQYF.

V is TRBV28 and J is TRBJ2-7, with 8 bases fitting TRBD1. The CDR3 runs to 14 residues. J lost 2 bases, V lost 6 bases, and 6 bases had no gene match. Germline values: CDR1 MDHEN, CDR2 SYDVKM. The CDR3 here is CASSPGQETYEQYF. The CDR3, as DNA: TGTGCCAGCAGCCCGGGACAGGAGACCTACGAGCAGTACTTC.

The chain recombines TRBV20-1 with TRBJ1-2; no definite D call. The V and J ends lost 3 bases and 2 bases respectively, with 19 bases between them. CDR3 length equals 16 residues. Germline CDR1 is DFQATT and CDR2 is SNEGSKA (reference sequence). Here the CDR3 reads CSASEHSGMLNYGYTF. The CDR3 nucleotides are TGCAGTGCTAGTGAGCACAGTGGGATGCTAAACTATGGCTACACCTTC.

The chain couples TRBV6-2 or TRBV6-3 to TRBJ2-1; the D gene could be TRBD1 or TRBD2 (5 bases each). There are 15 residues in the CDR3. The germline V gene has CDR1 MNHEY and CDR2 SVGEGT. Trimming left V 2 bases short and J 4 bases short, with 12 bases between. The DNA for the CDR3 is TGTGCCAGCAGTTACAGGGACCCCCGATACAATGAGCAGTTCTTC. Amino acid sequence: CASSYRDPRYNEQFF.

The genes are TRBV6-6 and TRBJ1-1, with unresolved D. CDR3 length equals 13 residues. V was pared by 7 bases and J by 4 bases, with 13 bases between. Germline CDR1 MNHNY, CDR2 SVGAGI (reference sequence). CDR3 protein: CASTTPGSTEAFF. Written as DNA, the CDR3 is TGTGCCAGCACCACGCCCGGCAGCACTGAAGCTTTCTTT.

The CDR3 bases are TGTGCCAGCACCGGTGGACTAGCGGGTGGGCAAGAGACCCAGTACTTC. Translation: CASTGGLAGGQETQYF. This sequence joins TRBV2 and TRBJ2-5; 11 bases align to TRBD2. The germline V gene encodes CDR1 SNHLY and CDR2 FYNNEI. CDR3 length equals 16 residues. The ends lost 7 bases at V and 2 bases at J; junction bases unmatched: 9.

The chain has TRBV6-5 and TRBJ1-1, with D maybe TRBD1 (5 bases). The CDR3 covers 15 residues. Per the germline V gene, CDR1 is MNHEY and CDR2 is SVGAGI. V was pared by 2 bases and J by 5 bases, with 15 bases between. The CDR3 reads CASSYDPGTATEAFF. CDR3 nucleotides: TGTGCCAGCAGTTACGACCCCGGGACGGCGACTGAAGCTTTCTTT.

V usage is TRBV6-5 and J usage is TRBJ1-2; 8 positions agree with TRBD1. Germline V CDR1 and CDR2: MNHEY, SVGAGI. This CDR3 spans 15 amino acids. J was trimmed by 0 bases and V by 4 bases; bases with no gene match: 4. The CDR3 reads CASSSSQGANYGYTF. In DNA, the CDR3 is TGTGCCAGCAGTTCCTCACAGGGGGCTAACTATGGCTACACCTTC.

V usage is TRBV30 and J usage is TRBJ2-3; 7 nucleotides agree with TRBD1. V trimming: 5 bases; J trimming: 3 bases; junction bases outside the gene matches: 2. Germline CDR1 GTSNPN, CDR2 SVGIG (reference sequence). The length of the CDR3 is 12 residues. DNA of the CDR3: TGTGCCTGGGACAGGGCAACAGATACGCAGTATTTT. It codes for CAWDRATDTQYF.

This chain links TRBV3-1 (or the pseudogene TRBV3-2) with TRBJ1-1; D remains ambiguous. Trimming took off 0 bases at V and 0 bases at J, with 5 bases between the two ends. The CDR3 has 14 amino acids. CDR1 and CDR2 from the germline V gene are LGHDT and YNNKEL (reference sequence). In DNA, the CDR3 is TGTGCCAGCAGCCAAGAGGGGATGAACACTGAAGCTTTCTTT. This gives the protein CASSQEGMNTEAFF.

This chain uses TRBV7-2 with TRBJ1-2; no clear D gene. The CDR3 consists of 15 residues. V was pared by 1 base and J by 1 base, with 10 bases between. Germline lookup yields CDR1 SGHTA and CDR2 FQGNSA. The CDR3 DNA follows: TGTGCCAGCAGCTTAGAGAGGACCGTTAACTATGGCTACACCTTC. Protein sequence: CASSLERTVNYGYTF. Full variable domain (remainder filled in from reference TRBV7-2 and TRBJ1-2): GAGVSQSPSNKVTEKGKDVELRCDPISGHTALYWYRQSLGQGLEFLIYFQGNSAPDKSGLPSDRFSAERTGGSVSTLTIQRTQQEDSAVYLCASSLERTVNYGYTFGSGTRLTVV.

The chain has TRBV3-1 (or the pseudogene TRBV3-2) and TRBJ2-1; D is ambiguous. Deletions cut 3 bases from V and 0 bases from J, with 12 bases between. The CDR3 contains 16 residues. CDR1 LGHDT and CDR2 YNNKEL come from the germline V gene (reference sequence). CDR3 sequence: CASSHDIWGSYNEQFF. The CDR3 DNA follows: TGTGCCAGCAGCCACGACATATGGGGCTCCTACAATGAGCAGTTCTTC.

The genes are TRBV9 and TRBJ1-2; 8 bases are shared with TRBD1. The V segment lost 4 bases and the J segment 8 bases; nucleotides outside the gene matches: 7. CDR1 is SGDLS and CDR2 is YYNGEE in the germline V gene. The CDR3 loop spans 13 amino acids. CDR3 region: CASSFRGLNGYTF. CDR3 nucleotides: TGTGCCAGCAGCTTCAGGGGGCTGAACGGCTACACCTTC.

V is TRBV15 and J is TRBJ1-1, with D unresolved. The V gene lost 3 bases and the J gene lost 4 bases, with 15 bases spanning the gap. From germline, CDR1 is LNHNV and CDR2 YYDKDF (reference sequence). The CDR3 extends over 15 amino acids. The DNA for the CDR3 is TGTGCCACCAGCAGGGGGAGCGGGCTTGGCACTGAAGCTTTCTTT. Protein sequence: CATSRGSGLGTEAFF.

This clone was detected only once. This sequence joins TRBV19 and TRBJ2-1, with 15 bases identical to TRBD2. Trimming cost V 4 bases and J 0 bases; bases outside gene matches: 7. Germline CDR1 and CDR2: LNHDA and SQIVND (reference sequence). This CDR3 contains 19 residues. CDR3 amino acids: CASSTGLAGGDSSYNEQFF. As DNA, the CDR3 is TGTGCCAGTAGTACGGGACTAGCGGGGGGCGATAGCTCCTACAATGAGCAGTTCTTC.

CDR3 in DNA: TGTGCCAGCAGCTTATTGGACAGGGGTGATTCACCCCTCCACTTT. Its protein is CASSLLDRGDSPLHF. The chain links TRBV7-2 to TRBJ1-6; 9 bases map to TRBD1. The CDR3 extends over 15 amino acids. Losses at the gene ends were 2 bases for V and 8 bases for J; bases not matched to a gene: 4. The V gene's germline CDR1 is SGHTA and CDR2 FQGNSA.

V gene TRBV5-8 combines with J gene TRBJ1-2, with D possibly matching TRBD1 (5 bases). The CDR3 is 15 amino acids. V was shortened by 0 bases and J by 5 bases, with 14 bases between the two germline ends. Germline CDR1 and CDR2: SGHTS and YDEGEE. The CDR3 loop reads CASSLAGHFSYGYTF. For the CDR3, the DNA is TGTGCCAGCAGCTTGGCTGGACACTTCTCTTATGGCTACACCTTC. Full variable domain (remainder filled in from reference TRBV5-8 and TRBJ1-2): EAGVTQSPTHLIKTRGQQATLRCSPISGHTSVYWYQQALGLGLQFLLWYDEGEERNRGNFPPRFSGRQFPNYSSELNVNALELEDSALYLCASSLAGHFSYGYTFGSGTRLTVV.

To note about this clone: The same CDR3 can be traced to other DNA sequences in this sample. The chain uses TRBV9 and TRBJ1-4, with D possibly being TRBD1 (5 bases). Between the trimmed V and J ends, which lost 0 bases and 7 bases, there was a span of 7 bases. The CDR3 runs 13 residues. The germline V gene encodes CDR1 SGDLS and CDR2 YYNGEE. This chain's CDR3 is CASSVGGSEKLFF. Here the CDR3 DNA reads TGTGCCAGCAGCGTAGGGGGGAGTGAAAAACTGTTTTTT.

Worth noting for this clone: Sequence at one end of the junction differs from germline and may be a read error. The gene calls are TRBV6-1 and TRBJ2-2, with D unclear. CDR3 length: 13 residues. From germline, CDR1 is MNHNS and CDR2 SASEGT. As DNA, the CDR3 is TGTGCCAGCAATGAAAGGGAAACCGGGGAGCTGTTTTTT. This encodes CASNERETGELFF.

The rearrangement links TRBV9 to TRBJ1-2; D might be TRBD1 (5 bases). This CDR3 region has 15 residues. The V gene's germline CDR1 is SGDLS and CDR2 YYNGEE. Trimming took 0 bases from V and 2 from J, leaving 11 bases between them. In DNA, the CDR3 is TGTGCCAGCAGCGTAGACCGAGGGGTAAACTATGGCTACACCTTC. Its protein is CASSVDRGVNYGYTF.

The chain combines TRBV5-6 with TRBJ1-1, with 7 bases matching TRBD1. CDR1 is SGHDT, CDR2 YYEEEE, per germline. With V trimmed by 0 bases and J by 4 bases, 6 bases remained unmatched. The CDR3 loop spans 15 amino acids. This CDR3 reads CASSLVQGFPTEAFF. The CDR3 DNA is TGTGCCAGCAGCTTGGTACAGGGGTTTCCCACTGAAGCTTTCTTT.

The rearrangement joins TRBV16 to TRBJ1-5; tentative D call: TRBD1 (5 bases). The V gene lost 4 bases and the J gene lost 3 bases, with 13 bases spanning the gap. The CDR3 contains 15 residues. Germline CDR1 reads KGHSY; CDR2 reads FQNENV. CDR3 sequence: CASSRVGASNQPQHF. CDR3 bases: TGTGCCAGCAGCCGGGTCGGGGCCTCCAATCAGCCCCAGCATTTT. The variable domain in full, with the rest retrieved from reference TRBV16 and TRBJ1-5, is GEEVAQTPKHLVRGEGQKAKLYCAPIKGHSYVFWYQQVLKNEFKFLISFQNENVFDETGMPKERFSAKCLPNSPCSLEIQATKLEDSAVYFCASSRVGASNQPQHFGDGTRLSIL.

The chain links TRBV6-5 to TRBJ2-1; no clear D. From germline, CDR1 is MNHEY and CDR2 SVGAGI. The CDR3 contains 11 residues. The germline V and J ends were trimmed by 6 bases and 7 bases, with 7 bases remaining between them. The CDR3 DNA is TGTGCCAGCAGCTTTAAGAATGAGCAGTTCTTC. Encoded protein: CASSFKNEQFF.

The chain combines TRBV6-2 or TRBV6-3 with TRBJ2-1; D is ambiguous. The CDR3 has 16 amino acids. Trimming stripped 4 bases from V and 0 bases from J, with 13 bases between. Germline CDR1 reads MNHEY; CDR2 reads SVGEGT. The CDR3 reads CASSSRVASSYNEQFF. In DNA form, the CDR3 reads TGTGCCAGCAGTTCCCGGGTGGCTAGCTCCTACAATGAGCAGTTCTTC.

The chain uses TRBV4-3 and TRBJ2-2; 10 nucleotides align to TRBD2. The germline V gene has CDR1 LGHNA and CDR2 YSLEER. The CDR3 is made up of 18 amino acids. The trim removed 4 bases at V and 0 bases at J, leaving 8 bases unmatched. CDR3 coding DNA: TGCGCCAGCAGCCTCCATCCCACTAGCGGGACGAACACCGGGGAGCTGTTTTTT. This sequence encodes CASSLHPTSGTNTGELFF.